This entry lists 3 T cell receptor beta chains sequenced from one sample in a study of blood T cell repertoires in COVID-19 (dated by TCRdb to the early 2020s). Receptor amplification or capture employed the immunoSEQ multiplex PCR assay. Sourced from immuneACCESS, this table was stored by TCRdb with only in-frame sequences that have V and J called. A share of the clones is absent; for the studies checked, an unresolved V gene accounts for under half, and the remainder has no known explanation. This sample comprises approximately 270,000 clones, approximately 84% of them detected only once. Approximately 1.6% of the sample is held by the ten biggest clonotypes. Material for sequencing was PBMCs or T cells enriched from blood (not recorded which). The receptor set was obtained from a man aged 35 to 55 who had recovered from COVID-19.

This clone was counted once. This chain uses TRBV4-2 with TRBJ2-1; 9 nucleotides match TRBD2. This CDR3 is built from 15 residues. J gave up 2 bases and V 4 bases, and 3 bases lay outside the gene matches. Looked up from germline, CDR1 is LGHNA and CDR2 is YNFKEQ. The CDR3 protein is CASSRREGAYNEQFF. CDR3 coding DNA: TGTGCCAGCAGCCGGCGGGAGGGAGCCTACAATGAGCAGTTCTTC.

The chain joins TRBV5-1 to TRBJ2-6; TRBD1 matches 7 bases. Per the germline V gene, CDR1 is SGHRS and CDR2 is YFSETQ. Trimming at V came to 2 bases and at J to 0 bases, leaving 14 bases not matched to a gene. The CDR3 sequence is 20 residues long. CDR3 loop: CASSFQPGQVLISGANVLTF. For the CDR3, the DNA is TGCGCCAGCAGCTTTCAGCCTGGACAGGTCCTCATCTCTGGGGCCAACGTCCTGACTTTC.

Turning to this clone: The sample holds other DNA sequences that translate to the same CDR3. V usage is TRBV30 and J usage is TRBJ1-4; D is possibly TRBD1 (5 bases). In germline, CDR1 is GTSNPN, CDR2 SVGIG (reference sequence). The CDR3 has 12 residues. V gave up 2 bases and J gave up 8 bases, with 9 bases separating them. Written as DNA, the CDR3 is TGTGCCTGGAGTCCCGGGGGGGAAAAACTGTTTTTT. This codes for CAWSPGGEKLFF.